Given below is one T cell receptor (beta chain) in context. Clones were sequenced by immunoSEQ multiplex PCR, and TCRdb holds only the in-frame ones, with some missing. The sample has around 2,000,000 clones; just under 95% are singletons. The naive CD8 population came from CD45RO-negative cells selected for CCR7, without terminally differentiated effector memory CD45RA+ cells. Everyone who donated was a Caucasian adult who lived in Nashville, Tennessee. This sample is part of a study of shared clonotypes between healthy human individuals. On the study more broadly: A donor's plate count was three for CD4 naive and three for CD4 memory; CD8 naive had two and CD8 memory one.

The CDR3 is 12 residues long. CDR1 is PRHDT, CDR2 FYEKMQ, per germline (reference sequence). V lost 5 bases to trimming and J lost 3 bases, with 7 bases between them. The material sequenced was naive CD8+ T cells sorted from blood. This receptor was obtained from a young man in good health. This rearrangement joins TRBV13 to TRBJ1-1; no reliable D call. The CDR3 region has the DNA TGTGCCAGCAGCCTTTCCGACACTGAAGCTTTCTTT. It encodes CASSLSDTEAFF.